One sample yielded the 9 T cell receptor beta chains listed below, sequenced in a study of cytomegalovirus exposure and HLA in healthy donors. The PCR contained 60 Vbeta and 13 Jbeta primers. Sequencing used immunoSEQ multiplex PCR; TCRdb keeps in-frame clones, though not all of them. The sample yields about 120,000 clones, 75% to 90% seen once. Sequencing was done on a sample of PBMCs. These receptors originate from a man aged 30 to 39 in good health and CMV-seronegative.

The DNA for the CDR3 is TGCGCCAGCAGTTCCGACAGAAACGATCAGCCCCAGCATTTT. This encodes CASSSDRNDQPQHF. The chain employs TRBV10-2 and TRBJ1-5; TRBD1 is a possible D gene (5 bases). Between the trimmed V and J ends, which lost 5 bases and 5 bases, there was a span of 13 bases. Germline V CDR1 and CDR2: WSHSY, SAAADI. There are 14 residues in the CDR3.

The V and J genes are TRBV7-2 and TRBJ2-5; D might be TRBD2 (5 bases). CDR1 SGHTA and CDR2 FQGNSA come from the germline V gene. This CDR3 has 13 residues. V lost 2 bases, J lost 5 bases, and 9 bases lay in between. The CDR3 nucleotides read TGTGCCAGCAGCTTACAACTAGTTGAGACCCAGTACTTC. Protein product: CASSLQLVETQYF.

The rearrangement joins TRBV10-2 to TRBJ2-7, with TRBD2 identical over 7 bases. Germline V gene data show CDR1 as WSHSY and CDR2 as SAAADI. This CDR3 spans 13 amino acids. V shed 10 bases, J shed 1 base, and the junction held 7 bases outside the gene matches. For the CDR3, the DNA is TGCGCCACCGTTGGGGGAGGGTCCTACGAGCAGTACTTC. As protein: CATVGGGSYEQYF.

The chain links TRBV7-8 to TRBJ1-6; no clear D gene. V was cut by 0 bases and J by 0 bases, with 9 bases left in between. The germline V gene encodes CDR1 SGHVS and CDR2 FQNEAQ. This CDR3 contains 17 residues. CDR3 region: CASSLALQSSYNSPLHF. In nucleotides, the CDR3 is TGTGCCAGCAGCTTAGCGTTACAGAGCTCCTATAATTCACCCCTCCACTTT.

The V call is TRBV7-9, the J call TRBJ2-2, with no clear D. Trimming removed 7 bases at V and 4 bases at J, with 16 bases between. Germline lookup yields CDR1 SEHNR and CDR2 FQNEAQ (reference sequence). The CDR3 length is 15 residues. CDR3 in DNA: TGTGCCAGCAATGAGCAGGCAGGCATCACCGGGGAGCTGTTTTTT. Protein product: CASNEQAGITGELFF.

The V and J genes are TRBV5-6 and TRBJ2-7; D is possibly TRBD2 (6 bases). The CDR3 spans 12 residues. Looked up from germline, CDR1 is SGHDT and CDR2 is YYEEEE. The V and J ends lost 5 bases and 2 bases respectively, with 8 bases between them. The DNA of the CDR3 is TGTGCCAGCAGAGGAGGGGCCTACGAGCAGTACTTC. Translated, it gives CASRGGAYEQYF.

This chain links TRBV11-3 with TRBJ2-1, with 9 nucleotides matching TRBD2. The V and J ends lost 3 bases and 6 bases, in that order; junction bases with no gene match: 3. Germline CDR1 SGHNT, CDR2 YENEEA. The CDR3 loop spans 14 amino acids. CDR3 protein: CASSLAGGVNEQFF. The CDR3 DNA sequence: TGTGCCAGCAGCTTGGCGGGGGGGGTCAATGAGCAGTTCTTC.

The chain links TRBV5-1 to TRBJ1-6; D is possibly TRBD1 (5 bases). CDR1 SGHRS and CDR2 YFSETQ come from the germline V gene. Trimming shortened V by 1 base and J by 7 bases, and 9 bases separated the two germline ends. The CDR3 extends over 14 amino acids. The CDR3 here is CASSLSRENSPLHF. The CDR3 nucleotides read TGCGCCAGCAGCTTGAGCAGGGAAAATTCACCCCTCCACTTT.

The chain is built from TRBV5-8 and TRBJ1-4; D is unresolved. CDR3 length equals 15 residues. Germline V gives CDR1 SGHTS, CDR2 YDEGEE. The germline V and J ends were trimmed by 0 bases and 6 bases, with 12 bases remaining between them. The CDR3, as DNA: TGTGCCAGCAGCTTGGGTTTAGTTCCCGATGAAAAACTGTTTTTT. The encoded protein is CASSLGLVPDEKLFF.